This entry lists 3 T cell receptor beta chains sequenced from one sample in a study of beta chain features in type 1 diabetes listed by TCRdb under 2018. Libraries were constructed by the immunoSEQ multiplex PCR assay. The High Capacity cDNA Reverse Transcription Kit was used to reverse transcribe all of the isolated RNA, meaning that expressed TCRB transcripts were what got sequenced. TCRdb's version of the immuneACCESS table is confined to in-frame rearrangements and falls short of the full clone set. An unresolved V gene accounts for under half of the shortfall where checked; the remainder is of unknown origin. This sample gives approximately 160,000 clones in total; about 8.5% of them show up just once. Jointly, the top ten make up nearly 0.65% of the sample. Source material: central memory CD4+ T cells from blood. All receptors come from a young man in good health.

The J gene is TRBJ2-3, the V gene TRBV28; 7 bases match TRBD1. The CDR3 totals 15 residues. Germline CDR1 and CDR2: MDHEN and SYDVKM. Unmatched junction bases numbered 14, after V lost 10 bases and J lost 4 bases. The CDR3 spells CAIREGGSAADTQYF. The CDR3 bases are TGTGCCATCCGAGAAGGGGGCTCGGCTGCAGATACGCAGTATTTT.

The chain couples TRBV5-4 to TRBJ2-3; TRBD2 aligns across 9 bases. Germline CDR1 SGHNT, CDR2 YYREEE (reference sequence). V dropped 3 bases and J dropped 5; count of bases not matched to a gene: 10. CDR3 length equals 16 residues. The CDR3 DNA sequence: TGTGCCAGCAGCTGGGTAGGCGGGGGGGGCCGAGATACGCAGTATTTT. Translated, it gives CASSWVGGGGRDTQYF. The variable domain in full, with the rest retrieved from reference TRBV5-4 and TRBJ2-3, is ETGVTQSPTHLIKTRGQQVTLRCSSQSGHNTVSWYQQALGQGPQFIFQYYREEENGRGNFPPRFSGLQFPNYSSELNVNALELDDSALYLCASSWVGGGGRDTQYFGPGTRLTVL.

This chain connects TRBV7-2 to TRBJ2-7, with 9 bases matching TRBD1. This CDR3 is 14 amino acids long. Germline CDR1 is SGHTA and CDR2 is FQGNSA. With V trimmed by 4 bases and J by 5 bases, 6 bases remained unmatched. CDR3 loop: CASSSRGQGHEQYF. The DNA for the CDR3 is TGTGCCAGCAGCTCGCGGGGACAGGGACACGAGCAGTACTTC.